This paragraph covers one TCR beta chain sequence. Its antigen is currently unknown. 13 Jbeta primers and 60 Vbeta primers were used for the PCR. Produced via immunoSEQ multiplex PCR; TCRdb's table is partial and in-frame only. The sample holds more than 150,000 clones, around four fifths seen once. The germline V gene encodes CDR1 LGHNA and CDR2 YSLEER. CDR3 length equals 15 residues. V lost 4 bases to trimming and J lost 8 bases; unmatched junction nucleotides: 11. This entry is derived from a study of cytomegalovirus exposure and HLA in healthy donors. Notes on the study in general: TCR beta sequences reportedly predicted the HLA-A and HLA-B alleles of most subjects accurately. Most TCR sequences were uncommon, yet certain public TCRs appeared in many donors. It is likely that the observed cluster of highly shared sequence variants was a sequencing artifact. V- and J-gene trimming in TCR beta was tied to a missense DCLRE1C variant by an analysis performed later.

The sequence came from a man in his late teens or twenties in good health and CMV-seronegative. Specimen: PBMCs. The chain recombines TRBV4-3 with TRBJ1-2, with TRBD1 identical over 9 bases. CDR3 protein: CASSRAMGQGYGYTF. The CDR3 DNA reads TGCGCCAGCAGCCGAGCAATGGGACAGGGCTACGGCTACACCTTC.